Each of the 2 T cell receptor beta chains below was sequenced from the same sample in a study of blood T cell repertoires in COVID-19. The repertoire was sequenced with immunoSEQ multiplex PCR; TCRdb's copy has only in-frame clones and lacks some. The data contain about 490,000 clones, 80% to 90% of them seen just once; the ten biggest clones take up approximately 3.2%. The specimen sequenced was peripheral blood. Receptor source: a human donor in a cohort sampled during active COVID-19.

CDR3 protein: CASSGAGGVVGEQYF. The CDR3 DNA is TGTGCCAGCAGCGGAGCGGGTGGGGTAGTGGGGGAGCAGTACTTC. The chain has TRBV9 and TRBJ2-7; TRBD2 is a possible D gene (6 bases). The CDR3 contains 15 residues. Trimming stripped 3 bases from V and 7 bases from J, with 20 bases between. Germline V gives CDR1 SGDLS, CDR2 YYNGEE.

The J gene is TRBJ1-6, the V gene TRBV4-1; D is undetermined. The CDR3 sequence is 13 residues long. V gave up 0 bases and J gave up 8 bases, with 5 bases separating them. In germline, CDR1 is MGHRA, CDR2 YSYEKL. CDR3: CASSQDEDSPLHF. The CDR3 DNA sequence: TGCGCCAGCAGCCAAGATGAGGATTCACCCCTCCACTTT.